The 24 T cell receptor beta chains presented below share a single source sample, sequenced in a study of OX40 agonist ivuxolimab in advanced cancers. Sequencing was performed with immunoSEQ multiplex PCR; in TCRdb, only in-frame clones are kept and a portion is missing. The sample yields some 35,000 clones, about 83% seen once. This specimen consisted of CD4+ or CD8+ T cells sorted from blood, obtained in a trial of the OX40 agonist ivuxolimab. The source is an adult with an advanced solid tumor such as melanoma, head and neck, liver or kidney cancer.

The chain couples TRBV18 to TRBJ1-5; D remains ambiguous. The CDR3 loop spans 16 amino acids. V gave up 5 bases and J gave up 1 base, with 15 bases separating them. Per germline, CDR1 KGHSH and CDR2 LQKENI. The CDR3 DNA is TGTGCCAGCTCAGCGGAATCCTTGTACAGCAATCAGCCCCAGCATTTT. Protein product: CASSAESLYSNQPQHF.

The V gene is TRBV10-3, the J gene TRBJ2-2; 9 nucleotides align to TRBD1. The CDR3 contains 17 residues. Germline CDR1 reads ENHRY; CDR2 reads SYGVKD. Losses at the gene ends were 8 bases for V and 6 bases for J; bases not matched to a gene: 16. The CDR3 loop reads CAIRQWGDRVSPGELFF. DNA of the CDR3: TGTGCCATCCGGCAGTGGGGGGACAGGGTTTCGCCCGGGGAGCTGTTTTTT.

V is TRBV6-6 and J is TRBJ1-1; D not resolved. CDR1 and CDR2 from the germline V gene are MNHNY and SVGAGI (reference sequence). The CDR3 runs 15 residues. V gave up 2 bases and J gave up 1 base, with 11 bases separating them. The CDR3 loop is CASSYRTLGNTEAFF. For the CDR3, the DNA is TGTGCCAGCAGTTACCGAACGCTGGGGAACACTGAAGCTTTCTTT.

This clone showed up just a few times. The rearrangement links TRBV7-2 to TRBJ1-5, with D possibly being TRBD1 (6 bases). The CDR3 spans 14 residues. Trimming removed 4 bases at V and 4 bases at J, with 11 bases between. Germline V gene lookup returns CDR1 SGHTA and CDR2 FQGNSA. The CDR3, as DNA: TGTGCCAGCAGCTCTGACAGGTCAAATCAGCCCCAGCATTTT. This gives the protein CASSSDRSNQPQHF.

The gene calls are TRBV20-1 and TRBJ1-2; D is unclear. Germline values: CDR1 DFQATT, CDR2 SNEGSKA (reference sequence). The CDR3 is 11 residues long. V gave up 5 bases and J gave up 2 bases, with 6 bases separating them. DNA of the CDR3: TGCAGTGCTTTCGGGAACTATGGCTACACCTTC. Translating gives CSAFGNYGYTF.

The genes are TRBV10-3 and TRBJ2-7; 10 nucleotides align to TRBD2. The germline V gene has CDR1 ENHRY and CDR2 SYGVKD. Unmatched junction bases numbered 12, after V lost 11 bases and J lost 5 bases. The CDR3 runs to 14 residues. Here the CDR3 reads CAAAPSGSLNEQYF. In DNA form, the CDR3 reads TGTGCCGCGGCCCCTAGCGGGAGTTTAAACGAGCAGTACTTC.

The CDR3 region has the DNA TGCGCCAGCAGCCAGGGACAGGGGGGCAATGAGCAGTTCTTC. As protein: CASSQGQGGNEQFF. V gene TRBV5-1 combines with J gene TRBJ2-1; 11 nucleotides agree with TRBD1. Germline V lookup: CDR1 SGHRS, CDR2 YFSETQ. The CDR3 consists of 14 residues. V was pared by 4 bases and J by 6 bases, with 3 bases of the junction left unmatched.

The chain recombines TRBV4-3 with TRBJ1-1; maybe TRBD1 (6 bases). CDR3 length: 14 residues. CDR1 and CDR2 from the germline V gene are LGHNA and YSLEER. The V end was cut by 1 base, the J end by 5 bases, with 11 bases between. DNA of the CDR3: TGCGCCAGCAGCCAAGTCGGACAGATGACTGAAGCTTTCTTT. Its translation is CASSQVGQMTEAFF.

This chain links TRBV28 with TRBJ1-1; D not resolved. The CDR3 loop spans 12 amino acids. The V gene lost 2 bases and the J gene lost 11 bases, with 12 bases spanning the gap. CDR1 is MDHEN, CDR2 SYDVKM, per germline. The CDR3 loop is CASSLIGKIAFF. Here the CDR3 DNA reads TGTGCCAGCAGTTTAATAGGGAAGATCGCTTTCTTT.

V gene TRBV18 combines with J gene TRBJ1-5, with TRBD1 matching over 11 bases. CDR1 is KGHSH and CDR2 is LQKENI in the germline V gene. CDR3 length: 17 amino acids. J gave up 7 bases and V 3 bases, and 11 bases lay outside the gene matches. The CDR3 region is CASSPFVGQGAGQPQHF. In DNA, the CDR3 is TGTGCCAGCTCACCGTTTGTTGGACAGGGGGCCGGGCAGCCCCAGCATTTT.

The chain joins TRBV9 to TRBJ1-1, with D maybe TRBD1 (5 bases). This CDR3 is built from 14 residues. Germline assignment: CDR1 SGDLS and CDR2 YYNGEE. Trimming cost V 0 bases and J 4 bases, with 10 bases left between them. This chain's CDR3 is CASSVEAGPTEAFF. The CDR3 bases are TGTGCCAGCAGCGTAGAGGCAGGGCCCACTGAAGCTTTCTTT.

The rearrangement links TRBV6-1 to TRBJ2-7; 8 nucleotides line up with TRBD1. V lost 11 bases, J lost 2 bases, and 5 bases stayed unmatched. This CDR3 has 12 residues. CDR1 is MNHNS, CDR2 SASEGT, per germline. CDR3 amino acids: CAVRDRTYEQYF. The CDR3 DNA reads TGTGCCGTACGGGACAGGACCTACGAGCAGTACTTC.

This rearrangement joins TRBV2 to TRBJ2-3; weak D call: TRBD2 (5 bases). The CDR3 totals 13 residues. Germline V gene sequence: CDR1 SNHLY, CDR2 FYNNEI. V lost 6 bases and J lost 1, with 8 bases in between. DNA for the CDR3: TGTGCCAGCAGCCGGGATCGCACAGATACGCAGTATTTT. Protein sequence: CASSRDRTDTQYF.

This clone has just one count. The chain uses TRBV7-8 and TRBJ2-2; the match to TRBD1 covers 7 bases. This CDR3 spans 17 amino acids. The trim removed 5 bases at V and 4 bases at J, leaving 13 bases unmatched. CDR1 and CDR2 from the germline V gene are SGHVS and FQNEAQ. CDR3 nucleotide sequence: TGTGCCAGCAGCCCCAAGGGGGCTAGCAAGAGCACCGGGGAGCTGTTTTTT. Translated, it gives CASSPKGASKSTGELFF.

The chain carries TRBV25-1 and TRBJ2-7; D tentatively reads TRBD1 or TRBD2 (5 bases each). The CDR3 has 12 amino acids. Germline V gene sequence: CDR1 MGHDK, CDR2 SYGVNS. V was shortened by 8 bases and J by 3 bases, with 11 bases between the two germline ends. The CDR3 protein is CASSGRIYEQYF. The CDR3 DNA sequence: TGTGCCAGCTCGGGACGGATCTACGAGCAGTACTTC.

This chain joins TRBV11-2 and TRBJ1-1; 8 positions match TRBD1. With V trimmed by 3 bases and J by 1 base, 4 bases remained unmatched. This CDR3 is built from 15 residues. CDR1 SGHAT and CDR2 FQNNGV come from the germline V gene. CDR3 in amino acids: CASSFQGARNTEAFF. In nucleotides, the CDR3 is TGTGCCAGCAGCTTTCAGGGGGCGCGGAACACTGAAGCTTTCTTT.

This clone was seen only once. The chain links TRBV5-1 to TRBJ1-1; 8 bases map to TRBD1. Germline lookup yields CDR1 SGHRS and CDR2 YFSETQ. V lost 3 bases and J lost 11; bases outside the gene matches: 15. The CDR3 has 15 amino acids. The DNA of the CDR3 is TGCGCCAGCAGCTCGAGGGTCGGACAGGGAGGTTCGGCTTTCTTT. It translates to CASSSRVGQGGSAFF.

V is TRBV7-2 and J is TRBJ1-1, with D unresolved. The germline V gene has CDR1 SGHTA and CDR2 FQGNSA. The CDR3 length is 15 residues. Trimming left V 2 bases short and J 5 bases short, with 15 bases between. The CDR3 reads CASSLIAGGGTEAFF. In nucleotides, the CDR3 is TGTGCCAGCAGCTTAATCGCGGGAGGTGGGACTGAAGCTTTCTTT.

This clone was seen only a few times. The chain carries TRBV11-2 and TRBJ1-1; D not resolved. Germline CDR1 is SGHAT and CDR2 is FQNNGV. The CDR3 has 14 residues. Trimming shortened V by 1 base and J by 1 base, and 7 bases separated the two germline ends. This CDR3 is CASSLGAGNTEAFF. The DNA of the CDR3 is TGTGCCAGCAGCTTAGGGGCTGGGAACACTGAAGCTTTCTTT.

In its sample, this clone was seen a few times. The V call is TRBV9, the J call TRBJ1-2, with 7 bases identical to TRBD1. The CDR3 covers 15 residues. Trimming took 6 bases from V and 2 from J; bases not matched to a gene: 10. Germline lookup yields CDR1 SGDLS and CDR2 YYNGEE. The CDR3 DNA follows: TGTGCCAGCACCGAGAGGGGGGACAGAAACTATGGCTACACCTTC. Translating gives CASTERGDRNYGYTF.

The rearrangement uses TRBV30 and TRBJ2-1; 7 bases match TRBD1. Germline CDR1 reads GTSNPN; CDR2 reads SVGIG (reference sequence). After removal of 5 bases from V and 1 base from J, the junction contained 8 bases not matched to a gene. This CDR3 region has 15 residues. The CDR3 DNA follows: TGTGCCTGGGGCTGGACGACAGGGTCCTACAATGAGCAGTTCTTC. This encodes CAWGWTTGSYNEQFF.

V and J are TRBV7-2 and TRBJ2-3; no clear D gene. The germline CDR1 and CDR2 sequences are SGHTA and FQGNSA. This CDR3 is built from 13 residues. V dropped 1 base and J dropped 7 bases, with 9 bases sitting between them. CDR3 coding DNA: TGTGCCAGCAGCTTAGAAGCGACGCATACGCAGTATTTT. Protein sequence: CASSLEATHTQYF.

V and J are TRBV7-2 and TRBJ2-4; D perhaps matches TRBD1 (6 bases). CDR1 is SGHTA, CDR2 FQGNSA, per germline. CDR3 length: 15 amino acids. The V end was cut by 1 base, the J end by 6 bases, with 13 bases between. CDR3 sequence: CASSLVAGEANIQYF. In nucleotides, the CDR3 is TGTGCCAGCAGCTTAGTTGCAGGGGAAGCAAACATTCAGTACTTC.

The chain combines TRBV4-1 with TRBJ2-7; perhaps TRBD2 as D (6 bases). CDR3 size: 15 residues. The germline V gene has CDR1 MGHRA and CDR2 YSYEKL. V lost 4 bases and J lost 0, with 13 bases in between. The CDR3 region has the DNA TGCGCCAGCAGCCCCGCGGCGGGACGCTCCTACGAGCAGTACTTC. It specifies CASSPAAGRSYEQYF.